This entry describes one TCR beta chain. Its antigen is unidentified. The source of the sample is a study of CD8 T cells in ankylosing spondylitis. Findings and caveats of the study: The study identified a TCR beta motif of seven or eight highly homologous variants that appeared characteristic of ankylosing spondylitis blood. Clones linked to disease, bearing a CD8+ phenotype, were relatively rare in peripheral blood. Prior literature has documented some motif variants in synovial fluid and blood from reactive arthritis.

CDR3 length equals 17 residues. The V gene's germline CDR1 is SGHDT and CDR2 YYEEEE. The V and J ends lost 2 bases and 3 bases, in that order; junction bases with no gene match: 11. Quantitative molecular-barcoded 5'-RACE generated the TCR beta libraries. TCRdb passed the 5' RACE reads through MiXCR, listing each CDR3 protein once. The sample includes over 600,000 distinct CDR3 sequences, under 20% of them seen just once. The TCR was taken from a male donor with ankylosing spondylitis. The V gene is TRBV5-6, the J gene TRBJ2-1, with 7 bases lining up with TRBD2. Sequencing input: blood, either unsorted or a sorted T cell fraction (not recorded which). The CDR3 loop is CASSFSPSGQVYNEQFF. The CDR3 DNA sequence: TGTGCCAGCAGCTTCTCTCCTAGCGGCCAAGTCTACAATGAGCAGTTCTTC.